The rows below give T cell receptor beta chains drawn from one sample of a study of cytomegalovirus exposure and HLA in healthy donors. Profiled with immunoSEQ multiplex PCR; TCRdb holds only in-frame clones, not every one. The data show over 140,000 clones, roughly four fifths seen once. The sample comprised PBMCs. These receptors all stem from a young man in good health and CMV-seropositive. Both conserved end residues are part of each CDR3. The D gene is left open where the match is weak. Clone size is given for some rows only: seen once, a few or many times, or a class if the clone is expanded.

j_call clone_size v_call d_call cdr3_nt cdr3_aa
TRBJ2-7 NA TRBV11-1 NA TGTGCCAGCAGCTCTATTATGCGAGACCCGGAGAGGAACTTC CASSSIMRDPERNF
TRBJ2-7 NA TRBV19 TRBD1 TGTGCCAGTAGTGGACAGGGGCTAAAGGAGCAGTACTTC CASSGQGLKEQYF
TRBJ2-7 once TRBV5-4 TRBD1 TGTGCCAGCAGCAGACAGGGGGAGTTTGGAGACGAGCAGTACTTC CASSRQGEFGDEQYF
TRBJ2-3 NA TRBV14 NA TGTGCCAGCAGCCAAGCTTCGGAGACAGATACGCAGTATTTT CASSQASETDTQYF
TRBJ2-7 NA TRBV5-4 TRBD2 TGTGCCAGCAGCTTGGGGGGCGGGAGGGCAAGCGAGCAGTACTTC CASSLGGGRASEQYF
TRBJ2-1 once TRBV27 TRBD2 TGTGCCAGCAGGCTTCCGGGAGGGTCCTACAATGAGCAGTTCTTC CASRLPGGSYNEQFF
TRBJ2-3 NA TRBV27 TRBD1 TGTGCCAGCAGTTTCCTAGGACAGGGAGTAACAGATACGCAGTATTTT CASSFLGQGVTDTQYF
TRBJ2-3 once TRBV7-9 TRBD1 TGTGCCAGCAGCTCCGGACAGGGGGCTACCCAAAGCACAGATACGCAGTATTTT CASSSGQGATQSTDTQYF
TRBJ2-3 NA TRBV7-8 TRBD2 TGTGCCAGCAGCTTAGGGACTAGCGGGGATACGCAGTATTTT CASSLGTSGDTQYF
TRBJ2-5 NA TRBV5-4 TRBD2 TGTGCCAGCAGCTACCGGACTAGCCCCCAAGAGACCCAGTACTTC CASSYRTSPQETQYF
TRBJ1-1 NA TRBV7-2 TRBD1 TGTGCCAGCAGCCCAGCAGGGGGGGAAGCTTTCTTT CASSPAGGEAFF
TRBJ2-7 NA TRBV6-6 TRBD2 TGTGCCAGCCAACTAGCGGGGACCTCCTACGAGCAGTACTTC CASQLAGTSYEQYF
TRBJ2-3 NA TRBV28 NA TGTGCCAGCAGTTGGACAGACCAAGCCCCAGATACGCAGTATTTT CASSWTDQAPDTQYF
TRBJ2-6 NA TRBV18 NA TGTGCCAGCTCACCACCCTTTGGGGCCAACGTCCTGACTTTC CASSPPFGANVLTF
TRBJ1-2 NA TRBV9 TRBD1 TGTGCCAGCAGCGTAGCTACAAGGACAGGGCACGGCTACACCTTC CASSVATRTGHGYTF
TRBJ1-1 NA TRBV11-3 TRBD1 TGTGCCAGCAGCATAAAACAGGGACAGGCTGAAGCTTTCTTT CASSIKQGQAEAFF
TRBJ1-2 NA TRBV6-1 NA TGTGCCAGCAGTGAACAATTCCCCGGGGGCTACACCTTC CASSEQFPGGYTF
TRBJ2-7 NA TRBV19 NA TGTGCCAGTAGTAGGCTGGGTTGGGGCGACTACGAGCAGTACTTC CASSRLGWGDYEQYF
TRBJ2-3 NA TRBV11-2 NA TGTGCCAGCAGCTTAGCGGGGAGCACAGATACGCAGTATTTT CASSLAGSTDTQYF
TRBJ1-1 NA TRBV5-1 NA TGCGCCAGCTCTCTAGGGGGGGGCGCGAACACTGAAGCTTTCTTT CASSLGGGANTEAFF
TRBJ1-1 NA TRBV12-5 NA TGTGCTAGTGGTTTGGACAGGGCAATGAACACTGAAGCTTTCTTT CASGLDRAMNTEAFF
TRBJ2-3 NA TRBV4-2 NA TGTGCCAGCAGCCGGGGGGCAGATACGCAGTATTTT CASSRGADTQYF
TRBJ2-1 NA TRBV15 NA TGTGCCACCAGCAGAAGTCGGGGGGCAGGGTACAATGAGCAGTTCTTC CATSRSRGAGYNEQFF
TRBJ2-5 NA TRBV7-2 NA TGTGCCAGCAGCTTACCCCCTCAGGCCCAGTACTTC CASSLPPQAQYF
TRBJ2-1 NA TRBV29-1 TRBD2 TGCAGCGTTGAAGATACCATCATGGGACTAGCGGGAGTCGGGTACAATGAGCAGTTCTTC CSVEDTIMGLAGVGYNEQFF
TRBJ1-5 NA TRBV9 NA TGTGCCAGCAGCGTAGATGGGCAGGGCTATCAGCCCCAGCATTTT CASSVDGQGYQPQHF
TRBJ1-2 once TRBV10-2 TRBD1 TGCGCCAGCAGCCCCGGGACAGGGGGTAGGGGCTACACCTTC CASSPGTGGRGYTF
TRBJ2-2 NA TRBV5-1 TRBD2 TGCGCCAGCAGCCCACCCTTAGCGGGGGGCAACACCGGGGAGCTGTTTTTT CASSPPLAGGNTGELFF
TRBJ2-7 NA TRBV5-6 TRBD1 TGTGCCAGCAGCGGCCGGGGGACAGGGGGCGTTGAGCAGTACTTC CASSGRGTGGVEQYF
TRBJ1-1 NA TRBV9 NA TGTGCCAGCAGCGTAGCGGGGGGGTCTGAAGCTTTCTTT CASSVAGGSEAFF
TRBJ1-3 NA TRBV9 NA TGTGCCAGCAGCGTAGACCAGTCTGGAAACACCATATATTTT CASSVDQSGNTIYF
TRBJ2-1 NA TRBV6-5 NA TGTGCCAGCAGCCTACAGAGCCCGGGGGATGAGCAGTTCTTC CASSLQSPGDEQFF
TRBJ2-2 once TRBV21-1 NA TGTGCCAGCAGCAAGGGGGAGAAGCGGGAGGGCCTCGGGGAGCTGTTTTTT CASSKGEKREGLGELFF
TRBJ2-7 NA TRBV4-1 NA TGCGCCAGCAGCCAAGATGAGTCTAGCTCCTACGAGCAGTACTTC CASSQDESSSYEQYF
TRBJ2-7 few TRBV5-6 TRBD2 TGTGCCAGCAGCTCGGGACTAGCGGTCCTCCCCTACGAGCAGTACTTC CASSSGLAVLPYEQYF
TRBJ1-6 NA TRBV19 NA TGTGCCAGTAGTATGACAGGTGGCAATTCACCCCTCCACTTT CASSMTGGNSPLHF
TRBJ1-1 NA TRBV29-1 NA TGCAGCGTTGTGGTCCTACAGGGATACACTGAAGCTTTCTTT CSVVVLQGYTEAFF
TRBJ2-7 NA TRBV27 NA TGTGCCAGCAGTCGTATAGCGGTTAAGGGCTTATACGAGCAGTACTTC CASSRIAVKGLYEQYF
TRBJ2-1 NA TRBV7-2 TRBD2 TGTGCCAGCAGCTTTACTAGCGGGACTCACAATGAGCAGTTCTTC CASSFTSGTHNEQFF
TRBJ2-3 NA TRBV4-2 TRBD2 TGTGCCAGCAGCCAAGAGGTGGTTAGCGGGGGAACAGATACGCAGTATTTT CASSQEVVSGGTDTQYF
TRBJ2-1 NA TRBV11-2 NA TGTGCCAGCACCCTAAGACTAGACCCCACTTACAATGAGCAGTTCTTC CASTLRLDPTYNEQFF
TRBJ2-1 NA TRBV19 NA TGTGCCAGTATCACCCCGGGAGCTCACAATGAGCAGTTCTTC CASITPGAHNEQFF
TRBJ2-5 once TRBV4-2 NA TGTGCCAGCAGCCAAGACCGACTAGGTAATGAAGAGACCCAGTACTTC CASSQDRLGNEETQYF
TRBJ1-4 NA TRBV29-1 NA TGCAGCGTTGCGGAGCTTAATGAAAAACTGTTTTTT CSVAELNEKLFF
TRBJ1-2 once TRBV28 NA TGTGCCAGCAGTTTAGCAGGTCTCTATGGCTACACCTTC CASSLAGLYGYTF